Below are 9 T cell receptor beta chains sequenced from a single sample in a study of early stage breast cancer tumors. The table came from immunoSEQ multiplex PCR; TCRdb's copy has only in-frame clones and leaves some out. The repertoire holds 30,000 to 35,000 clones, with roughly four fifths as singletons. The sample was blood. These receptors all come from a person aged 35 to 50 with breast cancer.

The chain combines TRBV2 with TRBJ1-5; no reliable D call. CDR1 SNHLY and CDR2 FYNNEI come from the germline V gene. This CDR3 is built from 16 residues. Trimming stripped 1 base from V and 4 bases from J, with 14 bases between. The CDR3 loop reads CASSEDGSGGNQPQHF. CDR3 sequence (DNA): TGTGCCAGCAGTGAAGATGGGTCGGGTGGGAATCAGCCCCAGCATTTT.

The chain joins TRBV6-5 to TRBJ1-2; 7 positions agree with TRBD1. Per germline, CDR1 MNHEY and CDR2 SVGAGI. V lost 4 bases and J lost 3; bases outside the gene matches: 8. There are 15 residues in the CDR3. The CDR3 region is CASSFLGQVDYGYTF. The CDR3 nucleotides are TGTGCCAGCAGTTTCCTAGGACAGGTCGACTATGGCTACACCTTC.

The CDR3 spells CASSSPLLAGRRFVKQFF. As DNA, the CDR3 is TGTGCCAGCAGTTCCCCTTTACTAGCGGGCCGACGATTTGTTAAGCAGTTCTTC. The V and J genes are TRBV28 and TRBJ2-1; 9 nucleotides agree with TRBD2. The V and J ends lost 4 bases and 11 bases, in that order; junction bases with no gene match: 21. Germline V lookup: CDR1 MDHEN, CDR2 SYDVKM. This CDR3 contains 18 residues.

This clone was recorded once. The chain links TRBV7-6 to TRBJ2-5; D is unresolved. The V gene lost 4 bases and the J gene lost 5 bases, with 5 bases spanning the gap. This CDR3 spans 11 amino acids. CDR1 and CDR2 from the germline V gene are SGHVS and FNYEAQ. The CDR3 DNA follows: TGTGCCAGCAGCTCGCGGGAGACCCAGTACTTC. Residues: CASSSRETQYF.

CDR3 coding DNA: TGTGCCAGTAGTACCAGACCTCGAATAAACACTGAAGCTTTCTTT. Its protein is CASSTRPRINTEAFF. The chain couples TRBV19 to TRBJ1-1; no reliable D call. There are 15 residues in the CDR3. Germline CDR1 reads LNHDA; CDR2 reads SQIVND (reference sequence). V lost 4 bases to trimming and J lost 2 bases, with 14 bases between them.

The gene calls are TRBV6-5 and TRBJ2-7, with 8 nucleotides matching TRBD1. Germline trimming cut 10 bases from V and 5 bases from J; bases unmatched to any gene: 10. The V gene's germline CDR1 is MNHEY and CDR2 SVGAGI. CDR3 length: 13 residues. In DNA, the CDR3 is TGTGCCAATCCGGGACAGGATAATCACGAGCAGTACTTC. It codes for CANPGQDNHEQYF.

This clone was counted only a few times. A read error may produce the germline difference seen at one junction end. V is TRBV2 and J is TRBJ1-3; no reliable D call. Germline CDR1 SNHLY, CDR2 FYNNEI. The CDR3 has 15 residues. In DNA, the CDR3 is TGTGCCAGCAGCGAAGGCGGATACTCTGGAAACACCATATATTTT. Translating it yields CASSEGGYSGNTIYF.

The chain couples TRBV5-1 to TRBJ1-1; D is ambiguous. The CDR3 has 15 amino acids. CDR1 and CDR2 from the germline V gene are SGHRS and YFSETQ. Trimming stripped 0 bases from V and 5 bases from J, with 14 bases between. The CDR3 spells CASSLAPGDRTEAFF. DNA of the CDR3: TGCGCCAGCAGCTTGGCCCCAGGAGACCGAACTGAAGCTTTCTTT. The whole variable domain, remainder taken from reference TRBV5-1 and TRBJ1-1, is KAGVTQTPRYLIKTRGQQVTLSCSPISGHRSVSWYQQTPGQGLQFLFEYFSETQRNKGNFPGRFSGRQFSNSRSEMNVSTLELGDSALYLCASSLAPGDRTEAFFGQGTRLTVV.

The DNA for the CDR3 is TGTGCCAGTAGTACCCGGACGGCGGCCCGGGGTAGCACCATATATTTT. Its translation is CASSTRTAARGSTIYF. V and J are TRBV19 and TRBJ1-3; no definite D call. Germline V gene sequence: CDR1 LNHDA, CDR2 SQIVND (reference sequence). The length of the CDR3 is 16 residues. The V end lost 4 bases, the J end lost 9 bases, and 22 bases lay between the germline ends.